These 24 T cell receptor beta chains were all obtained from the same sample, sequenced in a study of blood T cell repertoires in COVID-19 (TCRdb year 2020). The library was prepared using the immunoSEQ multiplex PCR assay. TCRdb mirrors the immuneACCESS table, restricted to in-frame sequences. Some clones are absent from its copies; in checked studies, under half trace to an unresolved V gene, and the reason for the others is unknown. For this sample there are some 77,000 clones; nearly 85% appear just once. The leading ten clones occupy less than 2% of the sample. Input material: peripheral blood. The receptor set was obtained from a woman aged 55-69 years with acute or convalescent COVID-19.

The chain has TRBV9 and TRBJ2-5, with 11 bases that match TRBD1. With 4 bases clipped from V and 5 bases from J, the junction kept 10 bases outside the gene matches. CDR3 size: 16 residues. Germline loops: CDR1 SGDLS, CDR2 YYNGEE. The CDR3 loop reads CASSSRRDRGRETQYF. The CDR3 DNA reads TGTGCCAGCAGCTCCCGTCGGGACAGGGGGAGGGAGACCCAGTACTTC.

This clone was counted a few times. V usage is TRBV28 and J usage is TRBJ1-5, with D hard to call. Trimming pared 5 bases from V and 4 bases from J, leaving 6 bases between. This CDR3 has 12 residues. Germline assignment: CDR1 MDHEN and CDR2 SYDVKM. This CDR3 is CASSELNQPQHF. The CDR3 nucleotides read TGTGCCAGCAGTGAGTTGAATCAGCCCCAGCATTTT.

The chain links TRBV5-5 to TRBJ1-2; D is ambiguous. The CDR3 extends over 12 amino acids. Between the trimmed V and J ends, which lost 3 bases and 3 bases, there was a span of 6 bases. The germline V gene encodes CDR1 SGHKS and CDR2 YYEKEE (reference sequence). The CDR3, as DNA: TGTGCCAGCAGCTACCGGGACTATGGCTACACCTTC. Translating gives CASSYRDYGYTF.

The chain has TRBV28 and TRBJ1-6; perhaps TRBD1 as D (5 bases). Trimming removed 6 bases from V and 7 bases from J, with 13 bases in between. The CDR3 contains 14 residues. Germline-derived CDR1 and CDR2 are MDHEN and SYDVKM. CDR3 residues: CASRLGGFNSPLHF. The CDR3, as DNA: TGTGCCAGCAGACTCGGGGGGTTCAATTCACCCCTCCACTTT.

J is TRBJ2-5 and V is TRBV6-5; the match to TRBD2 covers 9 bases. CDR1 and CDR2 (germline): MNHEY, SVGAGI. V lost 8 bases and J lost 7; bases outside the gene matches: 8. CDR3 length: 13 residues. This CDR3 reads CASHPSGVLTQYF. In DNA, the CDR3 is TGTGCCAGCCATCCTAGCGGGGTTCTGACCCAGTACTTC.

The chain uses TRBV18 and TRBJ2-5; 7 nucleotides align to TRBD1. Germline-derived CDR1 and CDR2 are KGHSH and LQKENI. The CDR3 covers 14 residues. Germline trimming cut 0 bases from V and 5 bases from J; bases unmatched to any gene: 3. The CDR3 spells CASSPPGQRETQYF. The CDR3 coding sequence is TGTGCCAGCTCACCACCGGGACAGCGGGAGACCCAGTACTTC.

This clone turned up a few times. The rearrangement uses TRBV5-1 and TRBJ2-7; 11 positions agree with TRBD1. Germline V CDR1 and CDR2: SGHRS, YFSETQ. Trimming cost V 4 bases and J 0 bases; bases outside gene matches: 3. The CDR3 totals 15 residues. CDR3 residues: CASSIGTGGSYEQYF. Written as DNA, the CDR3 is TGCGCCAGCAGCATCGGGACAGGGGGCTCCTACGAGCAGTACTTC.

This chain joins TRBV6-4 and TRBJ2-3; 9 positions agree with TRBD2. This CDR3 has 15 residues. V shed 3 bases and J 2 bases; nucleotides not matched to a gene: 3. Germline loops: CDR1 MRHNA, CDR2 SNTAGT. CDR3 amino acids: CASSEGGGATDTQYF. The DNA for the CDR3 is TGTGCCAGCAGTGAGGGCGGGGGGGCCACAGATACGCAGTATTTT.

This clone was seen a handful of times. This sequence joins TRBV5-1 and TRBJ2-7; weak D call: TRBD1 (5 bases). Germline CDR1 is SGHRS and CDR2 is YFSETQ. The CDR3 has 12 residues. V was pared by 5 bases and J by 5 bases, with 11 bases between. The DNA of the CDR3 is TGCGCCAGCAGTCCACAGGCCAACGAGCAGTACTTC. It translates to CASSPQANEQYF.

The chain is built from TRBV18 and TRBJ1-5, with D tentatively TRBD1 (5 bases). The CDR3 sequence is 14 residues long. Between the trimmed V and J ends, which lost 4 bases and 4 bases, there was a span of 11 bases. The germline V gene encodes CDR1 KGHSH and CDR2 LQKENI. CDR3: CASSLLGGNQPQHF. CDR3 nucleotide sequence: TGTGCCAGCTCACTTTTGGGGGGGAATCAGCCCCAGCATTTT.

V usage is TRBV7-2 and J usage is TRBJ2-1; TRBD2 matches at 13 bases. Trimming cost V 5 bases and J 7 bases; bases outside gene matches: 17. Germline CDR1 SGHTA, CDR2 FQGNSA. This CDR3 spans 19 amino acids. Here the CDR3 DNA reads TGTGCCAGCAGCGCCCACGGACTAGCGGGAGATGGCTTCTGGAATGAGCAGTTCTTC. It translates to CASSAHGLAGDGFWNEQFF.

The rearrangement joins TRBV6-2 or TRBV6-3 to TRBJ2-7; 7 bases line up with TRBD2. The V gene's germline CDR1 is MNHEY and CDR2 SVGEGT. V was pared by 4 bases and J by 1 base, with 7 bases of the junction left unmatched. The CDR3 is 15 residues long. CDR3 in amino acids: CASSSSGGGSYEQYF. The CDR3 DNA reads as TGTGCCAGCAGTTCCTCCGGCGGGGGATCCTACGAGCAGTACTTC.

The V call is TRBV30, the J call TRBJ2-6; a weak D match, TRBD1 (6 bases). V lost 4 bases and J 0 bases, leaving 13 bases between the germline ends. This CDR3 has 16 residues. Germline loops: CDR1 GTSNPN, CDR2 SVGIG (reference sequence). Written as DNA, the CDR3 is TGTGCCTGGAACAGGGCCGTTCTCTCTGGGGCCAACGTCCTGACTTTC. The encoded protein is CAWNRAVLSGANVLTF.

In this sample, this clone turned up a few times. The chain uses TRBV5-1 and TRBJ1-2, with 8 bases aligning to TRBD1. V lost 0 bases and J lost 7; bases outside the gene matches: 8. The CDR3 contains 15 residues. The germline gives CDR1 SGHRS, CDR2 YFSETQ. The CDR3 spells CASSLGNTGGTGYTF. DNA of the CDR3: TGCGCCAGCAGCTTGGGGAACACAGGGGGGACTGGCTACACCTTC.

The chain employs TRBV27 and TRBJ2-1, with a possible D match to TRBD1 (5 bases). This CDR3 spans 12 amino acids. CDR1 is MNHEY and CDR2 is SMNVEV in the germline V gene (reference sequence). Trimming cost V 3 bases and J 8 bases, with 8 bases left between them. The CDR3 loop reads CASSLQGDEQFF. CDR3 DNA: TGTGCCAGCAGTTTGCAAGGGGATGAGCAGTTCTTC.

V is TRBV3-1 (or the pseudogene TRBV3-2) and J is TRBJ1-4, with D unclear. There are 15 residues in the CDR3. The V and J ends lost 5 bases and 1 base respectively, with 11 bases between them. Looked up from germline, CDR1 is LGHDT and CDR2 is YNNKEL (reference sequence). This CDR3 reads CASSLRAGTNEKLFF. The DNA for the CDR3 is TGTGCCAGCAGCTTACGAGCAGGAACTAATGAAAAACTGTTTTTT.

This clone came up a few times. The CDR3 DNA sequence: TGTGCCAGCAGCCTCAGAAGACAAGACAATGAGCAGTTCTTC. Its protein product is CASSLRRQDNEQFF. The genes are TRBV7-2 and TRBJ2-1, with D uncertain. The CDR3 length is 14 residues. The V gene's germline CDR1 is SGHTA and CDR2 FQGNSA. V gave up 5 bases and J gave up 5 bases, with 13 bases separating them.

This clone was observed a single time. The chain joins TRBV5-1 to TRBJ2-3, with 10 nucleotides matching TRBD2. Germline V lookup: CDR1 SGHRS, CDR2 YFSETQ. CDR3 size: 18 residues. V trimming: 4 bases; J trimming: 0 bases; junction bases outside the gene matches: 11. In DNA form, the CDR3 reads TGCGCCAGCAGCCCGAATGTACTAGCGGGATTGAGCACAGATACGCAGTATTTT. Its protein is CASSPNVLAGLSTDTQYF.

This chain connects TRBV5-5 to TRBJ2-3, with TRBD1 identical over 7 bases. V lost 3 bases and J lost 1; bases outside the gene matches: 11. The CDR3 is 17 residues long. The germline V gene has CDR1 SGHKS and CDR2 YYEKEE (reference sequence). CDR3 coding DNA: TGTGCCAGCAGCTCTCAACGGACAGGTTGGGGCACAGATACGCAGTATTTT. Its translation: CASSSQRTGWGTDTQYF.

V is TRBV19 and J is TRBJ1-1, with TRBD1 identical over 11 bases. There are 16 residues in the CDR3. Trimming at V came to 7 bases and at J to 4 bases, leaving 11 bases not matched to a gene. The germline V gene has CDR1 LNHDA and CDR2 SQIVND (reference sequence). CDR3 region: CASTRDRGIFGTEAFF. In DNA form, the CDR3 reads TGTGCCAGTACCAGGGACAGGGGGATTTTTGGCACTGAAGCTTTCTTT.

This sequence joins TRBV5-8 and TRBJ1-5; D is unresolved. The germline V gene encodes CDR1 SGHTS and CDR2 YDEGEE. The CDR3 is made up of 15 amino acids. V was shortened by 2 bases and J by 0 bases, with 9 bases between the two germline ends. CDR3 coding DNA: TGTGCCAGCAGCTTACTTACCGGTAGCAATCAGCCCCAGCATTTT. Translation gives CASSLLTGSNQPQHF.

This clone turned up a few times. The chain combines TRBV19 with TRBJ1-5; 8 bases are a match to TRBD1. V gave up 9 bases and J gave up 3 bases; unmatched junction bases: 7. Germline V gives CDR1 LNHDA, CDR2 SQIVND (reference sequence). The CDR3 contains 14 residues. The CDR3 sequence: CASNDRGFNQPQHF. DNA of the CDR3: TGTGCCAGCAATGACAGGGGATTCAATCAGCCCCAGCATTTT. The full variable domain, its missing parts supplied by reference TRBV19 and TRBJ1-5, is DGGITQSPKYLFRKEGQNVTLSCEQNLNHDAMYWYRQDPGQGLRLIYYSQIVNDFQKGDIAEGYSVSREKKESFPLTVTSAQKNPTAFYLCASNDRGFNQPQHFGDGTRLSIL.

The rearrangement uses TRBV5-1 and TRBJ2-5, with 11 bases that match TRBD1. V trimming: 3 bases; J trimming: 5 bases; junction bases outside the gene matches: 3. This CDR3 region has 14 residues. Germline assignment: CDR1 SGHRS and CDR2 YFSETQ. The CDR3 sequence: CASSWRDRGETQYF. The CDR3 nucleotides read TGCGCCAGCAGCTGGAGGGACAGGGGGGAGACCCAGTACTTC. Full variable domain (outside the CDR3, taken from reference TRBV5-1 and TRBJ2-5): KAGVTQTPRYLIKTRGQQVTLSCSPISGHRSVSWYQQTPGQGLQFLFEYFSETQRNKGNFPGRFSGRQFSNSRSEMNVSTLELGDSALYLCASSWRDRGETQYFGPGTRLLVL.

This chain links TRBV18 with TRBJ2-4; the match to TRBD1 covers 7 bases. This CDR3 comprises 15 residues. V trimming: 3 bases; J trimming: 6 bases; junction bases outside the gene matches: 8. Germline values: CDR1 KGHSH, CDR2 LQKENI. CDR3 sequence: CASSPPGTALNIQYF. The DNA for the CDR3 is TGTGCCAGCTCACCCCCCGGGACAGCCCTAAACATTCAGTACTTC.